The 10 T cell receptor beta chains listed next were all sequenced from one sample in a study of blood T cell repertoires in COVID-19. Generated by immunoSEQ multiplex PCR, the TCRdb table keeps only in-frame clones and is missing some. The repertoire holds about 110,000 clones, with 80% to 90% as singletons. The specimen sequenced was peripheral blood. The source is a woman of 80 years or more with acute or convalescent COVID-19.

This clone was observed once. The V and J genes are TRBV21-1 and TRBJ1-5. TRBV21-1 is termed a pseudogene. This CDR3 comprises 16 residues. The DNA of the CDR3 is TGTGCCAGCAGCAACGTGTTTGAGAGTAGCAATCAGCCCCAGCATTTT. This encodes CASSNVFESSNQPQHF.

The CDR3 coding sequence is TGCGCCAGCAGTCGTACAACGGGACTGTATTACGAGCAGTACTTC. This encodes CASSRTTGLYYEQYF. This chain joins TRBV23-1 and TRBJ2-7; TRBD2 is a possible D gene (6 bases). TRBV23-1 carries the ORF label, with uncertain function. This CDR3 has 15 amino acids. Trimming took off 4 bases at V and 4 bases at J, with 17 bases between the two ends.

The chain uses TRBV19 and TRBJ1-3, with 7 bases fitting TRBD1. There are 17 residues in the CDR3. CDR1 is LNHDA and CDR2 is SQIVND in the germline V gene (reference sequence). J lost 0 bases, V lost 7 bases, and 12 bases had no gene match. This CDR3 reads CASTKPRGGGSGNTIYF. For the CDR3, the DNA is TGTGCCAGTACAAAACCCAGAGGGGGCGGCTCTGGAAACACCATATATTTT.

The V and J genes are TRBV14 and TRBJ1-2; D might be TRBD1 (6 bases). The CDR3 consists of 15 residues. Trimming took 2 bases from V and 6 from J, leaving 16 bases between them. The germline gives CDR1 SGHDN, CDR2 FVKESK. CDR3: CASSQTGHRSDGYTF. The CDR3 nucleotides are TGTGCCAGCAGCCAAACGGGACACCGGAGCGATGGCTACACCTTC. The full variable domain, with the rest looked up from reference TRBV14 and TRBJ1-2, is EAGVTQFPSHSVIEKGQTVTLRCDPISGHDNLYWYRRVMGKEIKFLLHFVKESKQDESGMPNNRFLAERTGGTYSTLKVQPAELEDSGVYFCASSQTGHRSDGYTFGSGTRLTVV.

A few counts support this clone. One end of the junction is discordant with germline, which a read error may explain. The chain links TRBV7-9 to TRBJ1-3, with 8 bases matching TRBD1. Germline-derived CDR1 and CDR2 are SEHNR and FQNEAQ (reference sequence). CDR3 length equals 11 residues. The CDR3 is CASSTGQARFF. The CDR3 DNA sequence: TGTGCCAGCAGCACGGGACAGGCCCGTTTCTTT. Filled out from reference TRBV7-9 and TRBJ1-3, the complete variable domain reads DTGVSQNPRHKITKRGQNVTFRCDPISEHNRLYWYRQTLGQGPEFLTYFQNEAQLEKSRLLSDRFSAERPKGSFSTLEIQRTEQGDSAMYLCASSTGQARFFGEGSWLTVV.

The rearrangement joins TRBV2 to TRBJ1-1; 7 bases are a match to TRBD1. This CDR3 has 12 amino acids. Germline values: CDR1 SNHLY, CDR2 FYNNEI. The trim removed 6 bases at V and 7 bases at J, leaving 5 bases unmatched. CDR3 sequence: CASSEQGIEAFF. CDR3 sequence (DNA): TGTGCCAGCAGCGAACAGGGGATTGAAGCTTTCTTT.

Only a few counts were recorded for this clone. V and J are TRBV7-8 and TRBJ2-7; TRBD1 aligns across 7 bases. The V gene end was trimmed by 5 bases and the J gene end by 1 base; junction bases not matched to a gene: 8. The CDR3 loop spans 15 amino acids. CDR1 is SGHVS and CDR2 is FQNEAQ in the germline V gene. In DNA, the CDR3 is TGTGCCAGCAGCACCCAGGGGGTTTTGTCCTACGAGCAGTACTTC. Translated, it gives CASSTQGVLSYEQYF.

V usage is TRBV6-5 and J usage is TRBJ1-4; D may be TRBD1 (6 bases). The CDR3 runs 14 residues. The V gene lost 6 bases and the J gene lost 4 bases, with 12 bases spanning the gap. The germline gives CDR1 MNHEY, CDR2 SVGAGI. The CDR3 nucleotides are TGTGCCAGCAGGGCGACAGGAAATAATGAAAAACTGTTTTTT. Translating gives CASRATGNNEKLFF.

The V and J genes are TRBV25-1 and TRBJ2-7; 11 bases are shared with TRBD1. With 3 bases clipped from V and 6 bases from J, the junction kept 4 bases outside the gene matches. The CDR3 loop spans 14 amino acids. CDR1 is MGHDK, CDR2 SYGVNS, per germline. The chain's CDR3 is CASSDPGQGAEQYF. The CDR3 DNA sequence: TGTGCCAGCAGTGATCCCGGACAGGGGGCCGAGCAGTACTTC.

In DNA form, the CDR3 reads TGTGCCAGCATTACAGGGGGAAGCAATCAGCCCCAGCATTTT. Its protein product is CASITGGSNQPQHF. The V and J genes are TRBV28 and TRBJ1-5; 8 bases map to TRBD1. The CDR3 runs 14 residues. With V trimmed by 7 bases and J by 1 base, 3 bases remained unmatched. From germline, CDR1 is MDHEN and CDR2 SYDVKM.